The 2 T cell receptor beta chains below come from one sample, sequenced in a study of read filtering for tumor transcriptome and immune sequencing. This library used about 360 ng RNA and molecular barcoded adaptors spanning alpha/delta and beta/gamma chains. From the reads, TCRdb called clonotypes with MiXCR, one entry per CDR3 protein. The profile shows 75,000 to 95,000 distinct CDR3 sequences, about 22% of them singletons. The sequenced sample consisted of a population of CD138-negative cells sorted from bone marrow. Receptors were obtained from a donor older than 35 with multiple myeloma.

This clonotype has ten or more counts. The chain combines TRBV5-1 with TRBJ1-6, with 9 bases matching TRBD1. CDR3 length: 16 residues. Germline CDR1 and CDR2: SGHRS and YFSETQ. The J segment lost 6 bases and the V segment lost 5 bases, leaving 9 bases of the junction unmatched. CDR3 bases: TGCGCCAGCAGTTACGAGACAGGGGGTTTTAATTCACCCCTCCACTTT. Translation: CASSYETGGFNSPLHF.

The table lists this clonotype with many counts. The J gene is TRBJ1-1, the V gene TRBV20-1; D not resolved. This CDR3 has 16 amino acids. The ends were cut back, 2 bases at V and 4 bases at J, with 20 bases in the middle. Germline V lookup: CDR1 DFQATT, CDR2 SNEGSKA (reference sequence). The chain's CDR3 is CSARIKPGSPPTEAFF. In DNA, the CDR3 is TGCAGTGCTAGAATAAAGCCAGGTTCCCCCCCCACTGAAGCTTTCTTT.